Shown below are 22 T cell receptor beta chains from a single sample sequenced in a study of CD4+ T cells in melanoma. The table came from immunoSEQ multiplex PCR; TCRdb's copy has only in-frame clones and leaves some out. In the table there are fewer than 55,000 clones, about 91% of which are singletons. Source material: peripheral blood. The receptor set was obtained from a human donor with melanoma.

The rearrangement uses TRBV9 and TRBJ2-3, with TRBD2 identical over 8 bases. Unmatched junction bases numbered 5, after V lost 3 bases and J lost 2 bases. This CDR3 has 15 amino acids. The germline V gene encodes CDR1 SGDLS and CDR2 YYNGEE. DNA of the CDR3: TGTGCCAGCAGCGGCGGACTAGCCCCCACAGATACGCAGTATTTT. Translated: CASSGGLAPTDTQYF.

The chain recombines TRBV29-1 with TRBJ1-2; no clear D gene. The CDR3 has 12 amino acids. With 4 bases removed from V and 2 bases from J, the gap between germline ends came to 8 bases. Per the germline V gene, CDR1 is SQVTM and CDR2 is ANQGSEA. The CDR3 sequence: CSVVVGNYGYTF. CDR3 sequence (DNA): TGCAGCGTTGTGGTCGGAAACTATGGCTACACCTTC.

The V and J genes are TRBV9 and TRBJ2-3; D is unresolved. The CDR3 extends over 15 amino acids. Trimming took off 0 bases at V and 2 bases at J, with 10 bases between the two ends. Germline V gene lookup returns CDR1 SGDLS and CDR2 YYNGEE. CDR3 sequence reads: CASSVDVAYTDTQYF. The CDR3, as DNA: TGTGCCAGCAGCGTAGACGTAGCCTACACAGATACGCAGTATTTT.

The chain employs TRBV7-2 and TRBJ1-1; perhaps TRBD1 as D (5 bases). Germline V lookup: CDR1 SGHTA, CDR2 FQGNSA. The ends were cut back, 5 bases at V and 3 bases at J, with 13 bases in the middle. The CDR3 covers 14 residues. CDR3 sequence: CASSSSGGDTEAFF. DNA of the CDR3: TGTGCCAGCAGCAGCAGCGGGGGGGACACTGAAGCTTTCTTT.

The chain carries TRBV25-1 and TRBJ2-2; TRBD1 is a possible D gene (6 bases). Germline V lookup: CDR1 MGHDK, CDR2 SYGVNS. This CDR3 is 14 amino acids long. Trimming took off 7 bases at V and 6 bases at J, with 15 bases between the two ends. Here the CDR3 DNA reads TGTGCCAGCAAGGACCAGGGGAGCCCCGGGGAGCTGTTTTTT. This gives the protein CASKDQGSPGELFF.

CDR3 nucleotides: TGTGCCAGCGGACGGGACCCCTACGAGCAGTACTTC. It specifies CASGRDPYEQYF. The J gene is TRBJ2-7, the V gene TRBV6-6; either TRBD1 or TRBD2 may fit D (5 bases each). Germline CDR1 is MNHNY and CDR2 is SVGAGI (reference sequence). This CDR3 has 12 amino acids. V lost 8 bases and J 2 bases, leaving 10 bases between the germline ends.

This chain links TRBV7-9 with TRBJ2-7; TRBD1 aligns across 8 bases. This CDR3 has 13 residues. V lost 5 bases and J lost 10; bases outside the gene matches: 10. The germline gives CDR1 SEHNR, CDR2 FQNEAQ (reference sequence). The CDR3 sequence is CASSPGTGQTQYF. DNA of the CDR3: TGTGCCAGCAGCCCTGGGACAGGTCAGACACAGTACTTC.

This CDR3 is CASSLRDRASSYNEQFF. CDR3 sequence (DNA): TGTGCCAGCAGTCTTCGGGACAGGGCGAGCTCCTACAATGAGCAGTTCTTC. The chain joins TRBV27 to TRBJ2-1; 9 positions agree with TRBD1. V trimming: 5 bases; J trimming: 0 bases; junction bases outside the gene matches: 8. The CDR3 is 17 residues long. In germline, CDR1 is MNHEY, CDR2 SMNVEV (reference sequence).

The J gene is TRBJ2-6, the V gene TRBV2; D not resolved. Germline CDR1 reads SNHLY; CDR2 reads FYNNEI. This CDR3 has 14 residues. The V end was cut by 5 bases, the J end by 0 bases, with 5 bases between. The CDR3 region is CASSYSSGANVLTF. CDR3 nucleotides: TGTGCCAGCAGTTATAGCTCTGGGGCCAACGTCCTGACTTTC.

The CDR3 protein is CASSVGLNTEAFF. CDR3 DNA sequence: TGTGCCAGTAGTGTCGGGCTGAACACTGAAGCTTTCTTT. The chain is built from TRBV19 and TRBJ1-1; no clear D. The germline V and J ends were trimmed by 5 bases and 0 bases, with 7 bases remaining between them. This CDR3 spans 13 amino acids. In germline, CDR1 is LNHDA, CDR2 SQIVND (reference sequence).

The CDR3 here is CASSVEAGSTYEQYF. DNA of the CDR3: TGTGCCAGCAGCGTAGAGGCGGGCTCTACCTACGAGCAGTACTTC. The V call is TRBV9, the J call TRBJ2-7, with D possibly TRBD2 on 5 matching bases. CDR3 length: 15 residues. Germline V gene lookup returns CDR1 SGDLS and CDR2 YYNGEE. V was pared by 0 bases and J by 2 bases, with 12 bases between.

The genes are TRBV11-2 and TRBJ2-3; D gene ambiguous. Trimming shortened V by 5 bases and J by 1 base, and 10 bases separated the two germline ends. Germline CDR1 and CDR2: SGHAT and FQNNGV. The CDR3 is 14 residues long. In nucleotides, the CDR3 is TGTGCCAGCAGCCCCAGGACCCGCACAGATACGCAGTATTTT. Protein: CASSPRTRTDTQYF.

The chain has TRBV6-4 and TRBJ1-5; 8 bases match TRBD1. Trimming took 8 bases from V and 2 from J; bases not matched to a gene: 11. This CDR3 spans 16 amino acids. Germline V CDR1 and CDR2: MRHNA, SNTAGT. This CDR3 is CASELGQDEGNQPQHF. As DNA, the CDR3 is TGTGCCAGCGAACTGGGACAGGACGAGGGCAATCAGCCCCAGCATTTT.

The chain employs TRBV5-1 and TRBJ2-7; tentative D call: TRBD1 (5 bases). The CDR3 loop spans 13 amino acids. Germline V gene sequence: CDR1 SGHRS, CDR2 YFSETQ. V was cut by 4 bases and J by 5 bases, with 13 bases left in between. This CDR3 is CASSPRPQDEQYF. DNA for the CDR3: TGCGCCAGCAGCCCACGTCCACAGGACGAGCAGTACTTC.

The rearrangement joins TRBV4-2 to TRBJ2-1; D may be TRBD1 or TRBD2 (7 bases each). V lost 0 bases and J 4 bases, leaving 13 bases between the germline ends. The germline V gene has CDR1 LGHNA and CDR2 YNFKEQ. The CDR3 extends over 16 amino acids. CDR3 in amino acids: CASSQDRGGRYNEQFF. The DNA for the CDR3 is TGTGCCAGCAGCCAAGACAGGGGGGGCCGGTACAATGAGCAGTTCTTC.

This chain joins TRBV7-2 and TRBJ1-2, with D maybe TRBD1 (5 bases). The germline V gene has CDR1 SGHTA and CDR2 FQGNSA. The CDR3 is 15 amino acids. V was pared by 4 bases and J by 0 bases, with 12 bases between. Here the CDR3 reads CASSSPGTANYGYTF. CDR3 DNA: TGTGCCAGCAGCTCACCTGGGACGGCTAACTATGGCTACACCTTC.

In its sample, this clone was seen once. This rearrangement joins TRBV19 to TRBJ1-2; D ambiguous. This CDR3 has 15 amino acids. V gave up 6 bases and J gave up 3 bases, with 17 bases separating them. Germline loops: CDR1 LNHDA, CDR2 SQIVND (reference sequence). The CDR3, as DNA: TGTGCCAGTAGGGAATTGCGGTCTGTATACTATGGCTACACCTTC. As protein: CASRELRSVYYGYTF.

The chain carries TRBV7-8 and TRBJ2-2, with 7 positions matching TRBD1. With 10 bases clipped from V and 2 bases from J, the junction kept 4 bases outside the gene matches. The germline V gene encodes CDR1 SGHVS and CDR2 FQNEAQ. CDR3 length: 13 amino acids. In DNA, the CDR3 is TGTGCCATCCGACAGGGAAACACCGGGGAGCTGTTTTTT. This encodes CAIRQGNTGELFF.

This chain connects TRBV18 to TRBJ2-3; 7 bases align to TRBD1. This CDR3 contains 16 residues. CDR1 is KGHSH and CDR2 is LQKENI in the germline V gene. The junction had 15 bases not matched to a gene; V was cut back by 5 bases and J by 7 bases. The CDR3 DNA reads TGTGCCAGCTCATCAGGACAGGCAAATTCGAAGCATACGCAGTATTTT. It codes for CASSSGQANSKHTQYF.

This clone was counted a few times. In DNA form, the CDR3 reads TGTGCCAGCAGTCGACAGGCAGCTAACTATGGCTACACCTTC. Its translation: CASSRQAANYGYTF. The chain employs TRBV6-6 and TRBJ1-2; a weak D match, TRBD1 (6 bases). The germline CDR1 and CDR2 sequences are MNHNY and SVGAGI (reference sequence). Trimming pared 5 bases from V and 0 bases from J, leaving 10 bases between. There are 14 residues in the CDR3.

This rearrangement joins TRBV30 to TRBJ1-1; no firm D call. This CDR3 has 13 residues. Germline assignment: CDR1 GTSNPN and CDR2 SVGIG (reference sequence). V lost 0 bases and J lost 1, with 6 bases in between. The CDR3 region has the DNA TGTGCCTGGAGTGTTTTAGCGAACACTGAAGCTTTCTTT. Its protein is CAWSVLANTEAFF.

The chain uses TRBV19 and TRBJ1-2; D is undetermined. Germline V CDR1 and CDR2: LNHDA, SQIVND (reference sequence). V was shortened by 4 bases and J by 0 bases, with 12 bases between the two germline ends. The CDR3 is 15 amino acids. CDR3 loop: CASSKTGGSNYGYTF. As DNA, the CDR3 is TGTGCCAGTAGTAAAACGGGAGGTTCTAACTATGGCTACACCTTC.